Below, 22 T cell receptor beta chains from the same sample are listed, as sequenced in a study of cytomegalovirus exposure and HLA in healthy donors. Both 60 Vbeta primers and 13 Jbeta primers went into the PCR. Only in-frame clones appear in the TCRdb table, and some are missing; sequencing was by immunoSEQ multiplex PCR. The sample lists about 140,000 clones, roughly 80% occurring once. Specimen: PBMCs. These receptors were taken from a man in his late teens or twenties in good health and CMV-seronegative.

This clone was picked up one time. The rearrangement links TRBV28 to TRBJ2-7; TRBD1 matches at 10 bases. CDR3 length equals 16 residues. After removal of 2 bases from V and 3 bases from J, the junction contained 7 bases not matched to a gene. CDR1 and CDR2 (germline): MDHEN, SYDVKM. The CDR3 coding sequence is TGTGCCAGCAGTTTACCGTCAGGGGACAGGGGCTACGAGCAGTACTTC. This encodes CASSLPSGDRGYEQYF. Filled out from reference TRBV28 and TRBJ2-7, the complete variable domain reads DVKVTQSSRYLVKRTGEKVFLECVQDMDHENMFWYRQDPGLGLRLIYFSYDVKMKEKGDIPEGYSVSREKKERFSLILESASTNQTSMYLCASSLPSGDRGYEQYFGPGTRLTVT.

In DNA form, the CDR3 reads TGTGCCAGCAGCTTGCCGTCCGGGGGGACCGTAAATGAAAAACTGTTTTTT. It specifies CASSLPSGGTVNEKLFF. V and J are TRBV5-6 and TRBJ1-4; a possible D gene is TRBD1 (5 bases). This CDR3 region has 17 residues. Trimming pared 1 base from V and 5 bases from J, leaving 18 bases between. The germline CDR1 and CDR2 sequences are SGHDT and YYEEEE. Drawing the rest from reference TRBV5-6 and TRBJ1-4, the complete variable domain is DAGVTQSPTHLIKTRGQQVTLRCSPKSGHDTVSWYQQALGQGPQFIFQYYEEEERQRGNFPDRFSGHQFPNYSSELNVNALLLGDSALYLCASSLPSGGTVNEKLFFGSGTQLSVL.

This chain connects TRBV5-4 to TRBJ2-1; 7 bases line up with TRBD1. There are 16 residues in the CDR3. The trim removed 4 bases at V and 0 bases at J, leaving 7 bases unmatched. Germline assignment: CDR1 SGHNT and CDR2 YYREEE (reference sequence). CDR3 loop: CASSLLQGSSYNEQFF. Here the CDR3 DNA reads TGTGCCAGCAGCCTTTTACAGGGGAGCTCCTACAATGAGCAGTTCTTC.

In DNA form, the CDR3 reads TGTGCCAGCAGCTTGGGGGGCGGGAGCACTGAAGCTTTCTTT. Translated: CASSLGGGSTEAFF. The V call is TRBV7-8, the J call TRBJ1-1; TRBD1 might be the D (6 bases). The V end was cut by 3 bases, the J end by 4 bases, with 12 bases between. The CDR3 extends over 14 amino acids. From germline, CDR1 is SGHVS and CDR2 FQNEAQ.

The gene calls are TRBV27 and TRBJ2-7; D possibly corresponds to TRBD1 (5 bases). CDR3 size: 14 residues. Germline assignment: CDR1 MNHEY and CDR2 SMNVEV (reference sequence). V was shortened by 3 bases and J by 0 bases, with 9 bases between the two germline ends. The CDR3 is CASSLWQGSYEQYF. The CDR3 bases are TGTGCCAGCAGTTTGTGGCAGGGCTCCTACGAGCAGTACTTC.

This clone was counted once. This chain joins TRBV10-3 and TRBJ2-3; unclear D gene. The CDR3 sequence is 13 residues long. The V gene lost 8 bases and the J gene lost 5 bases, with 14 bases spanning the gap. Per the germline V gene, CDR1 is ENHRY and CDR2 is SYGVKD. The CDR3 sequence is CAIGSLFVDTQYF. The CDR3 DNA follows: TGTGCCATCGGTAGCCTTTTCGTAGATACGCAGTATTTT.

This clone is a singleton in its sample. The CDR3 spells CASSPPRTGEDGYTF. DNA of the CDR3: TGTGCCAGTAGTCCGCCAAGGACAGGGGAGGATGGCTACACCTTC. The J gene is TRBJ1-2, the V gene TRBV19, with 9 nucleotides matching TRBD1. Germline assignment: CDR1 LNHDA and CDR2 SQIVND (reference sequence). This CDR3 region has 15 residues. The junction had 10 bases not matched to a gene; V was cut back by 5 bases and J by 6 bases.

This clone was seen only a few times. The chain couples TRBV7-9 to TRBJ1-1; unclear D gene. V shed 5 bases and J shed 10 bases, with 14 bases lying between them. From germline, CDR1 is SEHNR and CDR2 FQNEAQ (reference sequence). CDR3 length: 12 residues. CDR3 nucleotide sequence: TGTGCCAGCAGCCTCGACGGACTGGCAGCTTTCTTT. This gives the protein CASSLDGLAAFF.

The table lists this clone with a count of one. The junction shows a germline mismatch at one end, possibly a read error. The rearrangement joins TRBV18 to TRBJ1-1; the match to TRBD1 covers 7 bases. The CDR3 consists of 14 residues. Per germline, CDR1 KGHSH and CDR2 LQKENI. CDR3 bases: TGTGCCAGCTCACCTGACAGGGACGCCACTGAAGCTTCCTTT. Protein: CASSPDRDATEASF.

The V call is TRBV2, the J call TRBJ1-1; 7 positions match TRBD1. The V and J ends lost 10 bases and 0 bases, in that order; junction bases with no gene match: 2. Germline CDR1 reads SNHLY; CDR2 reads FYNNEI. This CDR3 comprises 12 residues. CDR3 protein: CAKGQMNTEAFF. CDR3 coding DNA: TGTGCCAAGGGACAGATGAACACTGAAGCTTTCTTT.

The chain recombines TRBV27 with TRBJ1-2, with 9 nucleotides matching TRBD1. The germline CDR1 and CDR2 sequences are MNHEY and SMNVEV (reference sequence). The CDR3 is 14 amino acids. The J segment lost 8 bases and the V segment lost 2 bases, leaving 6 bases of the junction unmatched. The CDR3 here is CASSLVGQGSGYTF. The CDR3 DNA sequence: TGTGCCAGCAGTTTAGTGGGACAGGGTAGCGGCTACACCTTC.

The chain has TRBV11-2 and TRBJ2-5; 7 bases are shared with TRBD2. The trim removed 6 bases at V and 2 bases at J, leaving 6 bases unmatched. The germline V gene encodes CDR1 SGHAT and CDR2 FQNNGV. The CDR3 extends over 14 amino acids. CDR3 sequence reads: CASSPAGVQETQYF. The CDR3 bases are TGTGCCAGCAGTCCCGCGGGGGTTCAAGAGACCCAGTACTTC.

V and J are TRBV15 and TRBJ2-3; D ambiguous. The germline V and J ends were trimmed by 0 bases and 2 bases, with 9 bases remaining between them. Per the germline V gene, CDR1 is LNHNV and CDR2 is YYDKDF (reference sequence). The CDR3 runs 15 residues. Here the CDR3 reads CATSRDGQLTDTQYF. As DNA, the CDR3 is TGTGCCACCAGCAGAGATGGGCAGCTCACAGATACGCAGTATTTT.

This chain uses TRBV5-1 with TRBJ1-1; the D is unclear. Trimming pared 6 bases from V and 5 bases from J, leaving 17 bases between. Germline V gives CDR1 SGHRS, CDR2 YFSETQ. The length of the CDR3 is 14 residues. Here the CDR3 DNA reads TGCGCCAGCAAAGGTGGTTTAGAGGAGACTGAAGCTTTCTTT. This gives the protein CASKGGLEETEAFF.

The J gene is TRBJ2-7, the V gene TRBV5-1; D remains unclear. Germline-derived CDR1 and CDR2 are SGHRS and YFSETQ. V lost 3 bases, J lost 2 bases, and 6 bases lay in between. CDR3 length equals 12 residues. CDR3 sequence (DNA): TGCGCCAGCAGCTCCAGGACCTACGAGCAGTACTTC. As protein: CASSSRTYEQYF. Full variable domain (outside the CDR3, taken from reference TRBV5-1 and TRBJ2-7): KAGVTQTPRYLIKTRGQQVTLSCSPISGHRSVSWYQQTPGQGLQFLFEYFSETQRNKGNFPGRFSGRQFSNSRSEMNVSTLELGDSALYLCASSSRTYEQYFGPGTRLTVT.

This chain links TRBV27 with TRBJ2-7; TRBD1 matches 10 bases. Trimming took 3 bases from V and 4 from J; bases not matched to a gene: 6. The CDR3 totals 15 residues. Germline loops: CDR1 MNHEY, CDR2 SMNVEV (reference sequence). The CDR3: CASSFQGQGTYEQYF. CDR3 DNA: TGTGCCAGCAGTTTTCAGGGACAGGGGACTTACGAGCAGTACTTC.

This clone came up once. The rearrangement uses TRBV12-5 and TRBJ2-7; 7 nucleotides align to TRBD1. In germline, CDR1 is LGHNT, CDR2 FRNRAP. This CDR3 is 16 amino acids long. Germline trimming cut 2 bases from V and 4 bases from J; bases unmatched to any gene: 11. The CDR3: CASGLPQGTAFYEQYF. CDR3 nucleotides: TGTGCTAGTGGTTTGCCCCAGGGGACAGCTTTTTACGAGCAGTACTTC.

V and J are TRBV4-3 and TRBJ2-2; 8 bases agree with TRBD1. After removal of 3 bases from V and 4 bases from J, the junction contained 7 bases not matched to a gene. Germline values: CDR1 LGHNA, CDR2 YSLEER. The CDR3 sequence is 16 residues long. CDR3 residues: CASSHGQGLSTGELFF. The CDR3 nucleotides are TGCGCCAGCAGCCATGGACAGGGCCTTAGCACCGGGGAGCTGTTTTTT.

The chain joins TRBV30 to TRBJ2-2; 7 bases agree with TRBD2. The germline V gene has CDR1 GTSNPN and CDR2 SVGIG (reference sequence). CDR3 length: 15 amino acids. The ends lost 5 bases at V and 5 bases at J; junction bases unmatched: 11. CDR3 DNA: TGTGCCTGGTCGAGCGGGACCAGAGAGACCGGGGAGCTGTTTTTT. Residues: CAWSSGTRETGELFF. The entire variable domain, with the rest obtained from reference TRBV30 and TRBJ2-2, is as follows: SQTIHQWPATLVQPVGSPLSLECTVEGTSNPNLYWYRQAAGRGLQLLFYSVGIGQISSEVPQNLSASRPQDRQFILSSKKLLLSDSGFYLCAWSSGTRETGELFFGEGSRLTVL.

The CDR3 reads CASIVIGYEQYF. The CDR3 DNA follows: TGTGCCAGCATTGTTATCGGGTACGAGCAGTACTTC. This chain links TRBV2 with TRBJ2-7; D gene unclear. The CDR3 consists of 12 residues. CDR1 SNHLY and CDR2 FYNNEI come from the germline V gene. The V end was cut by 7 bases, the J end by 4 bases, with 11 bases between.

The chain employs TRBV25-1 and TRBJ2-7; tentative D call: TRBD1 (6 bases). The germline V and J ends were trimmed by 4 bases and 4 bases, with 14 bases remaining between them. Germline V lookup: CDR1 MGHDK, CDR2 SYGVNS. This CDR3 comprises 14 residues. The CDR3 reads CASSATGTRYEQYF. The CDR3 DNA sequence: TGTGCCAGCAGTGCGACCGGGACACGGTACGAGCAGTACTTC.

This chain links TRBV4-3 with TRBJ2-7; 7 bases are a match to TRBD2. Trimming cost V 4 bases and J 1 base; bases outside gene matches: 7. This CDR3 has 15 residues. The germline CDR1 and CDR2 sequences are LGHNA and YSLEER. CDR3 nucleotides: TGCGCCAGCAGCCGAACCTTCGGGGGGTCCTACGAGCAGTACTTC. This sequence encodes CASSRTFGGSYEQYF.